Listed below are T cell receptor beta chains from one sample, sequenced in a study of neurological immune-mediated disorders. TCRdb analysed the 5' RACE reads with MiXCR anew, one entry per CDR3 protein. Here the sample spans roughly 60,000 distinct CDR3 sequences, around 4.8% being singletons. Sample: PBMCs. All receptors come from a woman aged 50 to 60 with multiple sclerosis. The CDR3 runs from the conserved cysteine through the conserved F or W. The D gene is left open where the match is weak. Clone size is stated in some rows and not others, as once, few, many or a class when expanded.

size	D	V	J	CDR3	DNA
many	.	TRBV5-1	TRBJ2-2	CASSPWRQPPTGELFF	TGCGCCAGCAGCCCCTGGCGGCAGCCGCCCACCGGGGAGCTGTTTTTT
many	.	TRBV5-4	TRBJ1-1	CASRLGTRSGRTEAFF	TGTGCCAGCAGACTAGGGACAAGGTCGGGTCGGACTGAAGCTTTCTTT
many	TRBD1	TRBV5-1	TRBJ2-2	CATRQGAPTGELFF	TGCGCCACACGACAGGGGGCACCTACCGGGGAGCTGTTTTTT
many	.	TRBV27	TRBJ1-6	CASSFMQQGNSPLHF	TGTGCCAGCAGTTTTATGCAGCAAGGAAATTCACCCCTCCACTTT
many	.	TRBV12-3/TRBV12-4	TRBJ2-1	CASWVPQTKEQFF	TGTGCCAGCTGGGTCCCGCAGACTAAGGAGCAGTTCTTC
.	TRBD1	TRBV24-1	TRBJ2-7	CAPNRQGHEQYF	TGTGCCCCCAACCGACAGGGCCACGAGCAGTACTTC
many	.	TRBV10-3	TRBJ1-4	CAISQTNHEKLFF	TGTGCCATCAGTCAAACGAACCATGAAAAACTGTTTTTT
many	.	TRBV7-2	TRBJ1-1	CASSGDPAGTEAFF	TGTGCCAGCAGCGGGGATCCGGCAGGCACTGAAGCTTTCTTT
few	TRBD2	TRBV7-9	TRBJ2-3	CASGVPLSGLAGGDTQYF	TGTGCCAGCGGTGTCCCCCTCTCCGGACTAGCGGGGGGGGATACGCAGTATTTT
.	TRBD1	TRBV20-1	TRBJ2-3	CSAKQTGGGPDTQYF	TGCAGTGCTAAACAGACAGGGGGCGGCCCAGATACGCAGTATTTT
many	.	TRBV10-3	TRBJ1-1	CAISTTGLMNTEAFF	TGTGCCATCAGTACGACGGGACTCATGAACACTGAAGCTTTCTTT